This T cell receptor (beta chain) was recovered during a study of vaccination effects on CD4 cells after COVID-19. Whole-study results and caveats: At late timepoints after vaccination, vaccine- and infection-induced clones shrank markedly. Early post-infection timepoints were absent, and convalescent patients were few.

The table came from immunoSEQ multiplex PCR; TCRdb's copy has only in-frame clones and leaves some out. The sample holds 68,000 or so clones, 75% to 85% seen once. The germline V gene encodes CDR1 SGHNT and CDR2 YYREEE (reference sequence). V lost 4 bases and J lost 8; bases outside the gene matches: 11. This CDR3 is 14 amino acids long. In the ViraFEST assay, antigen-specific CD4+ clonotypes were identified by expansion after peptide-pool stimulation. CD4+ T cell isolation took place after less than 13 days of culture. The vaccine recipients had no prior SARS-CoV-2 infection, with negative nucleocapsid antibodies. After approximately 2 million PBMC were placed in each well, they were cultured with roughly 10 IU/ml IL-2 and around 10 ug/ml peptides. Half the medium was swapped for IL-2 medium on days 3 and 7. Comments on this clone: The antigen is undetermined.

This sequence joins TRBV5-4 and TRBJ1-2; 7 bases are shared with TRBD1. The receptor's source is a human donor who received a COVID-19 vaccine. This sample comprised CD4+ T cells from PBMCs cultured with SARS-CoV-2 spike peptides, obtained before COVID-19 vaccination. CDR3 DNA: TGTGCCAGCAGCCCGCCGGAGGGGGCAGGCGGCTACACCTTC. Its translation is CASSPPEGAGGYTF.